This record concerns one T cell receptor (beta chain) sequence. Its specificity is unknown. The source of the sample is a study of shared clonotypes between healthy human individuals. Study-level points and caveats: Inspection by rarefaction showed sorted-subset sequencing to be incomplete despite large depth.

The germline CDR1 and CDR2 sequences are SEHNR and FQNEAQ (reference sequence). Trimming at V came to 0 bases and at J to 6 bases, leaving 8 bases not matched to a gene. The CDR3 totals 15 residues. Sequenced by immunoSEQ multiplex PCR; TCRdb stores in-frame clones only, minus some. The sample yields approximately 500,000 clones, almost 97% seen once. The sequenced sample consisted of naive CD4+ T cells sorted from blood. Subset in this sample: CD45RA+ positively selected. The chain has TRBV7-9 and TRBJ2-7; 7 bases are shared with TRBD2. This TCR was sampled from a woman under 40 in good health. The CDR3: CASSLAGGRAAEQYF. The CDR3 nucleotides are TGTGCCAGCAGCTTAGCGGGTGGGAGGGCGGCCGAGCAGTACTTC. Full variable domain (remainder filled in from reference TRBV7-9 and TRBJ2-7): DTGVSQNPRHKITKRGQNVTFRCDPISEHNRLYWYRQTLGQGPEFLTYFQNEAQLEKSRLLSDRFSAERPKGSFSTLEIQRTEQGDSAMYLCASSLAGGRAAEQYFGPGTRLTVT.